These T cell receptor beta chains were read from a single sample in a study of T-cell memory formation after mild COVID-19. Using its own MiXCR run on the 5' RACE reads, TCRdb lists one record per CDR3 protein. The sample includes around 250,000 distinct CDR3 sequences, about a sixth of them seen just once. Input material: PBMCs or a T cell subset sorted from them (not recorded which). These receptors originate from a man aged 18 to 30 who had mild COVID-19 (a few samples of this study predate the infection). Cell type and time point are not known. CDR3s include the opening cysteine and the closing phenylalanine or tryptophan. The D gene is left open where the match is weak. Where a row states a size, it is once, few, many or the class of an expanded clone; other rows omit it.

>TRBJ2-1|TRBV7-2|TRBD1|many
CASSLGDRDFDEQFF
TGTGCCAGCAGCTTGGGGGACAGGGATTTCGATGAGCAGTTCTTC
>TRBJ2-5|TRBV24-1|TRBD1|-
CATSDTRGYQETQYF
TGTGCCACCAGTGATACCAGGGGGTACCAAGAGACCCAGTACTTC
>TRBJ2-5|TRBV20-1|TRBD1|once
CSVTGGRETQYF
TGCAGTGTCACAGGGGGCCGGGAGACCCAGTACTTC
>TRBJ2-1|TRBV5-1|TRBD2|few
CASSFGASGALNEQFF
TGCGCCAGCAGCTTCGGTGCAAGCGGGGCCCTCAATGAGCAGTTCTTC
>TRBJ2-3|TRBV5-1|-|few
CASSSDRKRGASARTDTQYF
TGCGCCAGCAGCTCAGACCGTAAAAGGGGGGCAAGCGCTCGCACAGATACGCAGTATTTT
>TRBJ2-1|TRBV5-1|TRBD2|-
CASSLTSGVYNEQFF
TGCGCCAGCAGCTTAACTAGCGGGGTCTACAATGAGCAGTTCTTC
>TRBJ1-6|TRBV6-5|TRBD1|-
CASSYTGTGHSPLHF
TGTGCCAGCAGTTATACCGGGACAGGCCATTCACCCCTCCACTTT
>TRBJ1-3|TRBV9|-|few
CASSVAGTGNTIYF
TGTGCCAGCAGCGTAGCCGGGACTGGAAACACCATATATTTT
>TRBJ2-3|TRBV27|-|few
CASSLAPPLGADTQYF
TGTGCCAGCAGTTTAGCCCCCCCCCTAGGGGCCGATACGCAGTATTTT
>TRBJ2-1|TRBV12-3/TRBV12-4|TRBD2|-
CASTPGGGQFF
TGTGCCAGCACCCCCGGGGGGGGCCAGTTCTTC
>TRBJ2-1|TRBV25-1|-|few
CASSGTLVPEQFF
TGTGCCAGCAGTGGGACACTAGTACCTGAGCAGTTCTTC
>TRBJ1-4|TRBV12-3/TRBV12-4|TRBD1|-
CASSTGTGHEKLFF
TGTGCCAGCAGCACCGGGACAGGGCATGAAAAACTGTTTTTT
>TRBJ2-1|TRBV20-1|TRBD2|few
CSARAGSGAPRNEQFF
TGCAGTGCTAGAGCGGGTAGCGGGGCCCCTCGCAATGAGCAGTTCTTC
>TRBJ2-1|TRBV5-6|TRBD2|-
CASSLEGGSYNEQFF
TGTGCCAGCAGCCTGGAGGGAGGGAGCTACAATGAGCAGTTCTTC
>TRBJ2-3|TRBV12-3/TRBV12-4|-|few
CASGRTDTQYF
TGTGCCAGCGGCCGGACAGATACGCAGTATTTT
>TRBJ2-3|TRBV7-2|-|many
CASSLAGGTDTQYF
TGTGCCAGCAGCTTAGCGGGGGGCACAGATACGCAGTATTTT
>TRBJ2-1|TRBV4-2|-|few
CASSQGPGTGNEQFF
TGTGCCAGCAGCCAAGGCCCCGGGACGGGGAATGAGCAGTTCTTC
>TRBJ2-1|TRBV27|-|-
CASKPPADYYNEQFF
TGTGCCAGCAAACCACCGGCGGATTACTACAATGAGCAGTTCTTC
>TRBJ2-7|TRBV7-9|TRBD2|-
CASSLGLAGGLVF
TGTGCCAGCAGCTTAGGACTAGCGGGGGGCCTGGTTTTC
>TRBJ2-3|TRBV7-2|-|few
CASSLVGGPSNTDTQYF
TGTGCCAGCAGCTTAGTGGGGGGCCCCAGCAACACAGATACGCAGTATTTT
>TRBJ1-2|TRBV6-6|TRBD1|few
CASSYLAGGTNYGYTF
TGTGCCAGCAGTTACTTGGCAGGGGGGACTAACTATGGCTACACCTTC
>TRBJ2-6|TRBV28|-|few
CASSRIRWAGANVLTF
TGTGCCAGCAGTAGGATAAGGTGGGCTGGGGCCAACGTCCTGACTTTC